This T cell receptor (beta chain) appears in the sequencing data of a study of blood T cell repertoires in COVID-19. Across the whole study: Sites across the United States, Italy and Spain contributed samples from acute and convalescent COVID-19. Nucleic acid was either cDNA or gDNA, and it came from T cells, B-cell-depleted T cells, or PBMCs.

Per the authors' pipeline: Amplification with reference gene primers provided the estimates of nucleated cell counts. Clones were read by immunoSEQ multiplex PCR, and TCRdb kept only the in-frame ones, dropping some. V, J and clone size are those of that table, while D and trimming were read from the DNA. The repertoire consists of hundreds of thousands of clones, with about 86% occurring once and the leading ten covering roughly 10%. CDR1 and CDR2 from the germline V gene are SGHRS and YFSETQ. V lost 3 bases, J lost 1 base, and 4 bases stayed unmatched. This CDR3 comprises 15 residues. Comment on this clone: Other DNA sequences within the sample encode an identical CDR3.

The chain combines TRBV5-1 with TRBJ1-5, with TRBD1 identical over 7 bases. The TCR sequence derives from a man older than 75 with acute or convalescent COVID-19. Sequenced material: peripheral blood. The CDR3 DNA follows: TGCGCCAGCAGCTCTACAGGGGACAGCAATCAGCCCCAGCATTTT. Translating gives CASSSTGDSNQPQHF. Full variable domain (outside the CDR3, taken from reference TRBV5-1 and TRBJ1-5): KAGVTQTPRYLIKTRGQQVTLSCSPISGHRSVSWYQQTPGQGLQFLFEYFSETQRNKGNFPGRFSGRQFSNSRSEMNVSTLELGDSALYLCASSSTGDSNQPQHFGDGTRLSIL.